A selection of T cell receptor beta chains follows, all from one sample in a study of blood T cells in healthy people across ages. TCRdb itself ran the 5' RACE reads through MiXCR, one entry per CDR3 protein. Here the sample spans approximately 820,000 distinct CDR3 sequences, around 43% being singletons. The source material was blood. These receptors came from a man in his sixties in good health. Each CDR3 is given with its conserved first and last residue. The D gene is left open where the match is weak. A row's size may be missing; if present it is once, few, many or a size class.

V gene	clone size	J gene	D gene	CDR3 protein	CDR3 DNA
TRBV14	-	TRBJ2-1	-	CASSQDDGGIFNEQFF	TGTGCCAGCAGCCAAGATGATGGGGGGATCTTCAATGAGCAGTTCTTC
TRBV19	-	TRBJ2-3	TRBD2	CASSLQRGGGDTQYF	TGTGCCAGTAGTCTCCAGCGGGGGGGTGGGGATACGCAGTATTTT
TRBV4-3	-	TRBJ2-2	TRBD1	CASSRTTGAGTGELFF	TGCGCCAGCAGCCGCACAACAGGGGCAGGGACCGGGGAGCTGTTTTTT
TRBV6-2/TRBV6-3	-	TRBJ1-6	-	CASSYEGPANSPLHF	TGTGCCAGCAGTTACGAGGGACCCGCGAATTCACCCCTCCACTTT
TRBV5-1	-	TRBJ1-2	TRBD1	CASSADRSYYGYTF	TGCGCCAGCAGCGCGGACAGGTCTTACTATGGCTACACCTTC
TRBV20-1	few	TRBJ2-3	TRBD2	CSASQLAGLTDTQYF	TGCAGTGCTTCCCAACTAGCGGGGTTGACAGATACGCAGTATTTT
TRBV7-8	-	TRBJ2-1	TRBD1	CASSRTRTGVRDEQFF	TGTGCCAGCAGCCGAACCCGGACAGGGGTGCGCGATGAGCAGTTCTTC
TRBV5-1	-	TRBJ1-1	-	CASSFHSYNTEAFF	TGCGCCAGCAGCTTTCACAGTTATAACACTGAAGCTTTCTTT
TRBV5-1	many	TRBJ1-4	-	CASSLVRGDEKLFF	TGCGCCAGCAGCTTGGTTAGGGGCGACGAAAAACTGTTTTTT
TRBV9	-	TRBJ2-1	-	CASSTPGDEQFF	TGTGCCAGCAGCACCCCGGGGGATGAGCAGTTCTTC
TRBV12-3/TRBV12-4	-	TRBJ2-7	TRBD2	CASSLGLAGESGETRYF	TGTGCCAGCAGTCTCGGACTAGCGGGGGAGTCAGGGGAGACCCGGTACTTC
TRBV7-8	-	TRBJ2-7	-	CASSLGAGQFYEQYF	TGTGCCAGCAGCTTAGGAGCTGGACAGTTCTACGAGCAGTACTTC
TRBV2	-	TRBJ2-7	-	CASAKGLTYEQYF	TGTGCCAGCGCGAAGGGATTGACCTACGAGCAGTACTTC
TRBV10-3	-	TRBJ1-4	-	CAISGDSGEKLFF	TGTGCCATCAGTGGCGACAGCGGGGAAAAACTGTTTTTT
TRBV28	-	TRBJ2-5	-	CASSSSGGRYNEQYF	TGTGCCAGCAGTTCCTCGGGGGGCAGGTACAATGAGCAGTACTTC
TRBV20-1	-	TRBJ1-2	-	CSASGGATGDDYTF	TGCAGTGCTAGTGGGGGGGCTACAGGAGATGACTACACCTTC
TRBV4-3	few	TRBJ2-1	-	CASSQGRAEQFF	TGCGCCAGCAGCCAAGGTCGGGCTGAGCAGTTCTTC
TRBV7-2	-	TRBJ2-1	TRBD2	CASSLEGRASGGSYNKQFF	TGTGCCAGCAGCTTAGAGGGGCGAGCCAGCGGGGGGTCCTACAATAAGCAGTTCTTC
TRBV4-3	few	TRBJ1-6	-	CASSLRVSANSPLHF	TGCGCCAGCAGCCTCCGGGTCAGCGCCAATTCACCCCTCCACTTT
TRBV6-1	-	TRBJ2-3	-	CANTFSHSTDTQYF	TGTGCCAACACATTTAGTCACTCCACAGATACGCAGTATTTT
TRBV5-1	-	TRBJ2-2	TRBD2	CASSPGGAYGELFF	TGCGCCAGCAGCCCCGGGGGGGCGTACGGGGAGCTGTTTTTT
TRBV6-2/TRBV6-3	few	TRBJ1-4	-	CASSYSASTNEKLFF	TGTGCCAGCAGTTACTCAGCATCAACTAATGAAAAACTGTTTTTT
TRBV7-8	few	TRBJ2-7	TRBD1	CASSSRDRAPYEQYF	TGTGCCAGCAGCTCCCGAGACAGGGCCCCCTACGAGCAGTACTTC
TRBV4-3	few	TRBJ2-7	-	CASSQDHGQGNYEQYF	TGCGCCAGCAGCCAAGATCACGGGCAGGGAAACTACGAGCAGTACTTC
TRBV19	once	TRBJ2-3	TRBD2	CATQRGGRTDTQYF	TGTGCCACCCAGCGGGGGGGCCGAACAGATACGCAGTATTTT
TRBV6-1	-	TRBJ2-1	TRBD2	CASRISGGAANEQFF	TGTGCCAGCAGGATAAGCGGGGGGGCGGCCAATGAGCAGTTCTTC
TRBV27	-	TRBJ2-1	-	CASTLRGTVSSYNEQFF	TGTGCCAGCACCCTAAGAGGGACGGTGAGCTCCTACAATGAGCAGTTCTTC
TRBV12-3/TRBV12-4	many	TRBJ2-1	TRBD2	CASRLAGGNNEQFF	TGTGCCAGCAGGTTAGCGGGGGGGAACAATGAGCAGTTCTTC
TRBV7-2	-	TRBJ2-3	-	CASTPPAGGTDTQYF	TGTGCCAGCACCCCCCCGGCCGGCGGCACAGATACGCAGTATTTT
TRBV7-9	-	TRBJ2-1	-	CASGLVQPPYNEQFF	TGTGCCAGCGGCTTAGTGCAGCCCCCCTACAATGAGCAGTTCTTC
TRBV18	-	TRBJ2-3	TRBD1	CASSPATGGDQSKEYF	TGTGCCAGCTCACCAGCGACAGGGGGCGACCAGTCCAAAGAGTATTTT
TRBV2	-	TRBJ2-1	-	CASSKGGFNNEQFF	TGTGCCAGCAGCAAGGGGGGGTTTAACAATGAGCAGTTCTTC
TRBV4-3	-	TRBJ2-1	TRBD2	CASSQIIAGADEQFF	TGCGCCAGCAGCCAAATAATAGCGGGGGCGGATGAGCAGTTCTTC